The entry below gives a single T cell receptor (beta chain) sequence along with its context. The target antigen is unknown. The data were obtained in a study of CD8+ T cells in alopecia areata. Study summary: Affected scalp percentage set treated patients' severity scores.

As for treatment: oral pan-JAK inhibitor, 5-10 mg twice daily. The sequencing template was cDNA reverse transcribed from extracted RNA. Assay: immunoSEQ multiplex PCR; the TCRdb copy retains only in-frame clones and omits some. The sample contains roughly 190,000 clones, around 60% of which appear only once. Study results and caveats: Higher clonality and more expanded CD8+ clones appeared in lesional than normal scalp.

V shed 3 bases and J shed 6 bases, with 15 bases lying between them. Germline loops: CDR1 ENHRY, CDR2 SYGVKD. CDR3 length: 15 amino acids. The rearrangement links TRBV10-3 to TRBJ2-4; no firm D call. The sample in question was CD4+ T cells sorted from blood, obtained at week 4, from a patient treated with tofacitinib. This sequence was found in a human donor with alopecia areata. The CDR3 nucleotides are TGTGCCATCAGTGACGCCCAGACGACCATAAACATTCAGTACTTC. Translating it yields CAISDAQTTINIQYF.